Below are 23 T cell receptor beta chains sequenced from a single sample in a study of technical replicates of blood from a few donors. Method: immunoSEQ multiplex PCR; TCRdb's copy keeps in-frame clones and lacks some. The table records 55,000 to 80,000 clones, around 92% of them present only once. Sequencing input: T cells isolated from PBMCs. Receptors originate from a human donor in good health.

This sequence joins TRBV29-1 and TRBJ2-7, with a possible D match to TRBD1 (6 bases). Germline V lookup: CDR1 SQVTM, CDR2 ANQGSEA. The V end was cut by 4 bases, the J end by 10 bases, with 11 bases between. The CDR3 has 10 residues. This CDR3 reads CSVGGGEQYF. CDR3 coding DNA: TGCAGCGTTGGTGGGGGCGAACAGTACTTC.

CDR3 region: CASSQGRGTSGRDTQYF. The CDR3 region has the DNA TGCGCCAGCAGCCAAGGCCGAGGGACTAGCGGGAGAGATACGCAGTATTTT. The chain links TRBV4-1 to TRBJ2-3, with 14 bases aligning to TRBD2. The CDR3 is 17 amino acids. V was clipped by 1 base and J by 5 bases; unmatched bases: 5. Germline V gene sequence: CDR1 MGHRA, CDR2 YSYEKL.

The chain joins TRBV9 to TRBJ2-1; D possibly corresponds to TRBD2 (6 bases). The CDR3 totals 15 residues. Per the germline V gene, CDR1 is SGDLS and CDR2 is YYNGEE. Trimming shortened V by 6 bases and J by 4 bases, and 17 bases separated the two germline ends. The CDR3 DNA sequence: TGTGCCAGCAATATAGGAGGGAGCGGGTACAATGAGCAGTTCTTC. Translated, it gives CASNIGGSGYNEQFF.

V is TRBV6-5 and J is TRBJ1-2; D call uncertain. The CDR3 extends over 13 amino acids. The germline V gene has CDR1 MNHEY and CDR2 SVGAGI. Trimming removed 3 bases from V and 2 bases from J, with 7 bases in between. The CDR3 loop is CASSYDQNYGYTF. CDR3 in DNA: TGTGCCAGCAGTTATGATCAGAACTATGGCTACACCTTC.

This chain uses TRBV7-2 with TRBJ2-2; 10 bases fit TRBD2. Germline assignment: CDR1 SGHTA and CDR2 FQGNSA. The CDR3 loop spans 17 amino acids. V was clipped by 5 bases and J by 7 bases; unmatched bases: 13. The CDR3 DNA follows: TGTGCCAGCAGCCCTTGGACTAGCGGATTATTCAACGGGGAGCTGTTTTTT. This codes for CASSPWTSGLFNGELFF.

This clone was picked up a small number of times. The V and J genes are TRBV4-1 and TRBJ2-7; D is ambiguous. CDR3 length: 15 amino acids. The V gene's germline CDR1 is MGHRA and CDR2 YSYEKL. The ends were cut back, 0 bases at V and 3 bases at J, with 12 bases in the middle. CDR3 coding DNA: TGCGCCAGCAGCCAAGAGGGTGCCCCGGGCTACGAGCAGTACTTC. Amino acid sequence: CASSQEGAPGYEQYF.

The V gene is TRBV7-6, the J gene TRBJ2-7; 11 positions agree with TRBD1. This CDR3 comprises 16 residues. From germline, CDR1 is SGHVS and CDR2 FNYEAQ. J was trimmed by 1 base and V by 5 bases; bases with no gene match: 7. The CDR3 nucleotides read TGTGCCAGCAGCCTCGGGACAGGGGGTAGGTCCTACGAGCAGTACTTC. Encoded protein: CASSLGTGGRSYEQYF.

The chain has TRBV6-1 and TRBJ2-1, with 7 bases aligning to TRBD2. V lost 7 bases and J lost 6; bases outside the gene matches: 3. Germline loops: CDR1 MNHNS, CDR2 SASEGT. This CDR3 is built from 12 residues. The DNA of the CDR3 is TGTGCCAGCAAGACTAGCAGCAATGAGCAGTTCTTC. Its protein product is CASKTSSNEQFF.

The chain recombines TRBV7-8 with TRBJ2-2; TRBD2 aligns across 11 bases. The germline V gene encodes CDR1 SGHVS and CDR2 FQNEAQ. The trim removed 3 bases at V and 0 bases at J, leaving 6 bases unmatched. The length of the CDR3 is 18 residues. The CDR3, as DNA: TGTGCCAGCAGCTTCTCGCTAGCGGGAGGCACGAACACCGGGGAGCTGTTTTTT. It codes for CASSFSLAGGTNTGELFF.

The rearrangement links TRBV6-6 to TRBJ1-2, with D perhaps TRBD1 (5 bases). V lost 4 bases to trimming and J lost 4 bases, with 10 bases between them. This CDR3 is 13 amino acids long. The germline gives CDR1 MNHNY, CDR2 SVGAGI (reference sequence). For the CDR3, the DNA is TGTGCCAGCAGTTTACAGGAAACCTATGGCTACACCTTC. This codes for CASSLQETYGYTF.

The chain is built from TRBV13 and TRBJ1-4; 8 bases agree with TRBD1. Germline CDR1 PRHDT, CDR2 FYEKMQ (reference sequence). The CDR3 extends over 14 amino acids. V lost 7 bases to trimming and J lost 7 bases; unmatched junction nucleotides: 8. In DNA form, the CDR3 reads TGTGCCAGCACCGAGGACAGGGCGAGTGAAAAACTGTTTTTT. Translating gives CASTEDRASEKLFF.

The chain links TRBV5-1 to TRBJ1-1; 8 nucleotides align to TRBD1. Trimming cost V 4 bases and J 2 bases; bases outside gene matches: 10. Germline CDR1 reads SGHRS; CDR2 reads YFSETQ. The CDR3 contains 16 residues. In nucleotides, the CDR3 is TGCGCCAGCAGCCGCATTTCGGACAGGGAAAACACTGAAGCTTTCTTT. Translation: CASSRISDRENTEAFF.

This chain joins TRBV7-6 and TRBJ1-1, with D tentatively TRBD1 (5 bases). Germline values: CDR1 SGHVS, CDR2 FNYEAQ. V lost 1 base to trimming and J lost 0 bases, with 12 bases between them. The length of the CDR3 is 16 residues. In DNA, the CDR3 is TGTGCCAGCAGCTTAGGTGCGACAGTTATGAACACTGAAGCTTTCTTT. The encoded protein is CASSLGATVMNTEAFF.

The V gene is TRBV11-3, the J gene TRBJ2-5; 10 bases are shared with TRBD2. Germline V gene data show CDR1 as SGHNT and CDR2 as YENEEA. The CDR3 totals 14 residues. V gave up 5 bases and J gave up 11 bases; unmatched junction bases: 11. CDR3 residues: CASSAMTSGSPQYF. The CDR3, as DNA: TGTGCCAGCAGCGCCATGACTAGCGGGTCTCCACAGTACTTC.

The rearrangement joins TRBV2 to TRBJ2-2; 7 bases agree with TRBD1. In germline, CDR1 is SNHLY, CDR2 FYNNEI. V trimming: 6 bases; J trimming: 5 bases; junction bases outside the gene matches: 18. The CDR3 contains 18 residues. The CDR3 DNA reads TGTGCCAGCAGGAGAAGGGCGTCGGGACAGATGAGGACCGGGGAGCTGTTTTTT. Translating it yields CASRRRASGQMRTGELFF. The variable domain in full, completed from reference TRBV2 and TRBJ2-2, reads EPEVTQTPSHQVTQMGQEVILRCVPISNHLYFYWYRQILGQKVEFLVSFYNNEISEKSEIFDDQFSVERPDGSNFTLKIRSTKLEDSAMYFCASRRRASGQMRTGELFFGEGSRLTVL.

V and J are TRBV27 and TRBJ1-2; no reliable D call. Trimming shortened V by 4 bases and J by 1 base, and 10 bases separated the two germline ends. The CDR3 consists of 14 residues. Germline CDR1 and CDR2: MNHEY and SMNVEV (reference sequence). The CDR3 here is CASSSFADNYGYTF. CDR3 nucleotide sequence: TGTGCCAGCAGTTCCTTTGCAGATAACTATGGCTACACCTTC.

The rearrangement links TRBV27 to TRBJ1-5; a weak D match, TRBD1 (5 bases). This CDR3 comprises 13 residues. V was clipped by 6 bases and J by 4 bases, with 10 bases between them. Germline CDR1 is MNHEY and CDR2 is SMNVEV (reference sequence). DNA of the CDR3: TGTGCCAGCAGGTCAGGGCCAAATCAGCCCCAGCATTTT. Protein product: CASRSGPNQPQHF.

This chain connects TRBV5-1 to TRBJ2-1; 10 bases line up with TRBD1. The CDR3 totals 12 residues. CDR1 SGHRS and CDR2 YFSETQ come from the germline V gene. The J segment lost 16 bases and the V segment lost 4 bases, leaving 8 bases of the junction unmatched. The DNA of the CDR3 is TGCGCCAGCAGCACAGGACAGGGGGAAGGATTCTTC. It yields the protein CASSTGQGEGFF.

The chain carries TRBV7-2 and TRBJ2-3; unclear D gene. This CDR3 contains 13 residues. CDR1 SGHTA and CDR2 FQGNSA come from the germline V gene. V gave up 6 bases and J gave up 0 bases, with 7 bases separating them. Here the CDR3 DNA reads TGTGCCAGCAGACTTGCTAGCACAGATACGCAGTATTTT. As protein: CASRLASTDTQYF.

V gene TRBV5-1 combines with J gene TRBJ1-2; D unresolved. The germline gives CDR1 SGHRS, CDR2 YFSETQ. The CDR3 runs 14 residues. The V end was cut by 0 bases, the J end by 7 bases, with 13 bases between. The CDR3 nucleotides read TGCGCCAGCAGCTTGGTAGCTACGGAAGGTGGCTACACCTTC. It codes for CASSLVATEGGYTF.

In regard to this clone: At one boundary the junction diverges from the germline segment, which might be a read error. The genes are TRBV30 and TRBJ1-2; D is perhaps TRBD1 (6 bases). The CDR3 is 13 residues long. The germline CDR1 and CDR2 sequences are GTSNPN and SVGIG (reference sequence). CDR3 nucleotides: TGTGCCTGGAGTACTGGGACAATTGCCCTGGGGGACTTC. Amino acids: CAWSTGTIALGDF.

The rearrangement uses TRBV28 and TRBJ1-2, with 12 nucleotides matching TRBD1. The CDR3 runs to 14 residues. Germline lookup yields CDR1 MDHEN and CDR2 SYDVKM. The junction had 6 bases not matched to a gene; V was cut back by 5 bases and J by 8 bases. In DNA, the CDR3 is TGTGCCAGCAGTATGGGACAGGGGGCTCGGGGCTACACCTTC. This encodes CASSMGQGARGYTF.

V is TRBV19 and J is TRBJ1-5; TRBD1 aligns across 8 bases. The CDR3 covers 14 residues. J gave up 2 bases and V 8 bases, and 5 bases lay outside the gene matches. Germline CDR1 is LNHDA and CDR2 is SQIVND (reference sequence). The CDR3 is CASRPTGGNQPQHF. The DNA of the CDR3 is TGTGCCAGTCGCCCGACAGGGGGCAATCAGCCCCAGCATTTT.